This entry lists 5 T cell receptor beta chains sequenced from one sample in a study of T cells in Graves' hyperthyroidism and ophthalmopathy. The TCR beta CDR3 regions underwent amplification using RNA transcripts as the source. HTBI primers were the set used in a first-round RT-PCR of the TCR CDR3. Via MiXCR, TCRdb re-called the multiplex PCR reads, giving one row per CDR3 protein. The data contain 500,000 to 550,000 distinct CDR3 sequences, 20% to 25% of them singletons. Sequencing was carried out using blood. The receptors stem from a man between 18 and 29 years old with Graves' hyperthyroidism.

This clonotype was observed a handful of times. This may come from a read error, since a much larger clone is one base off. The chain joins TRBV2 to TRBJ1-5; D gene ambiguous. The CDR3 has 12 amino acids. CDR1 is SNHLY and CDR2 is FYNNEI in the germline V gene. V was clipped by 7 bases and J by 6 bases, with 10 bases between them. The DNA for the CDR3 is TGTGCCAGCACGGGGTCTGGTCAGCCCCAGCATTTT. Its translation is CASTGSGQPQHF.

This clonotype was recorded many times. This chain uses TRBV2 with TRBJ1-1; D gene uncertain. Germline V gene data show CDR1 as SNHLY and CDR2 as FYNNEI. The CDR3 extends over 11 amino acids. V lost 6 bases to trimming and J lost 8 bases, with 10 bases between them. Here the CDR3 reads CASSIAREAFF. DNA of the CDR3: TGTGCCAGCAGCATTGCTAGGGAAGCTTTCTTT. The full variable domain, with the rest looked up from reference TRBV2 and TRBJ1-1, is EPEVTQTPSHQVTQMGQEVILRCVPISNHLYFYWYRQILGQKVEFLVSFYNNEISEKSEIFDDQFSVERPDGSNFTLKIRSTKLEDSAMYFCASSIAREAFFGQGTRLTVV.

The table lists this clonotype with many counts. The rearrangement joins TRBV5-4 to TRBJ2-7; 9 bases agree with TRBD2. The CDR3 has 14 amino acids. Unmatched junction bases numbered 9, after V lost 4 bases and J lost 7 bases. Per the germline V gene, CDR1 is SGHNT and CDR2 is YYREEE (reference sequence). CDR3 DNA sequence: TGTGCCAGCAGCCCATGGACTAGCGCAGGGGAGCAGTACTTC. It specifies CASSPWTSAGEQYF.

In this sample, this clonotype turned up a few times. The chain joins TRBV29-1 to TRBJ1-1; D not certain. CDR3 size: 13 residues. Germline CDR1 is SQVTM and CDR2 is ANQGSEA. Trimming cost V 4 bases and J 3 bases, with 12 bases left between them. DNA of the CDR3: TGCAGCGTTGTACCCGTAACGGACACTGAAGCTTTCTTT. Residues: CSVVPVTDTEAFF.

The chain employs TRBV7-2 and TRBJ2-5, with TRBD1 matching 7 bases. Germline CDR1 is SGHTA and CDR2 is FQGNSA. J gave up 4 bases and V 2 bases, and 7 bases lay outside the gene matches. The CDR3 runs to 15 residues. The CDR3: CASSLIWDSSETQYF. As DNA, the CDR3 is TGTGCCAGCAGCTTAATATGGGACAGTTCAGAGACCCAGTACTTC.